This TCR beta chain was retrieved from a study of blood T cells in healthy people across ages (dated by TCRdb to between 2014 and 2017). General notes on the study: In model experiments, roughly one uniquely barcoded TCR beta cDNA molecule per two T cells was captured by template switching. To track age-related changes in TCR beta repertoire diversity, the study relied on deep sequencing normalized with unique cDNA molecular identifiers. Donors were grouped into four age groups: young (average approximately 15 years), middle-aged (about 40), aged (about 59) and long-lived (just over 80). To avoid experimental bias, donors of different ages were distributed randomly across sequencing lanes. For two donors (one aged 18 to 30 and one aged 80 or older), the study analyzed two additional independent replicas of 1 million unique cDNA reads from the same blood draw. Broad study findings and their caveats: Compared with the aged group, the long-lived group had more naive CD4+ T cells, fewer expanded clones and increased TCR diversity, suggesting age selection. There was a strong correlation between observed TCR beta diversity and the percentage of naive T cells measured by flow cytometry. Donor CMV infection status was unknown, potentially confounding age-related changes in expanded clonotypes. Total diversity estimates from one million sequenced T cells were considered lower bounds and underestimates. Observed TCR beta diversity per million T cells fell roughly linearly with age, and a significant reduction was already apparent by age about 38. Because profiling used bulk unsorted PBMCs, naive and antigen-experienced compartments could not be compared conclusively.

The library was obtained by 5' RACE. Sequenced on an Illumina HiSeq 2500. A second PCR of about 7 to 12 cycles was run with a J-beta primer mix and a sample-barcoded 5' primer. Each TCR beta cDNA molecule received a unique molecular identifier from a template-switch 5' adaptor carrying 12 random nucleotides. Each sample yielded at least 3 million CDR3-containing paired-end reads. First-strand cDNA was synthesized from all RNA with the Mint cDNA synthesis kit, primed by a TRBC-specific oligonucleotide. Following uracil-DNA glycosylase treatment, all cDNA underwent a first 18-cycle PCR with the universal primers M1SS and BC2_uni_R. Per the source publication's procedure: Each sample was normalized by randomly selecting 1 million high-quality reads, each carrying a distinct molecular identifier. Reads sharing molecular identifiers were discarded rather than binned into consensus sequences. MiTCR, run with a Q25 quality threshold and the strictest error-elimination algorithm, handled CDR3 identification, clonotype clustering and error correction. A nonparametric unseen species model using Euler transformation provided a lower-bound estimate of total TCR beta diversity. The public reads were reanalyzed by TCRdb: fastp trimming at Q25, MiXCR alignment, in-frame beta chains only. Every entry covers one CDR3 protein and lists the most common genes and DNA from its rows. The authors' filters were not applied to this entry. For this sample there are 1.5 million to 2 million distinct CDR3 sequences; under 30% appear just once. Clones ranked in the top ten supply more than 6% of the sample.

The CDR3, from cysteine to phenylalanine, totals 14 residues. Kept here is only the CDR3 DNA, which spans 42 bases and is read in frame from base 1. CDR1 and CDR2, looked up from the germline V gene, are SNHLY and FYNNEI. V sheds 7 bases and J sheds 0 bases, leaving 13 bases between their ends. The 35 to 40 donors, aged about 6 to 100 years, were systemically healthy Caucasian individuals from Russia. Ten milliliters of peripheral blood were drawn from each donor into EDTA-treated Vacutainer tubes. Ficoll-Paque density-gradient centrifugation was used to isolate PBMCs, with at least 6 million per sample. Trizol reagent was used to extract total RNA from PBMCs, with at least 6 micrograms per sample. For every donor, an aliquot of PBMCs went through flow cytometry to measure the percentages of naive CD45RAhigh/CD27high T cells. This clonotype was detected only a few times. The clone's antigen remains unknown. No much larger clone is present one base from it, and per-base qualities are unavailable.

The chain links TRBV2 with TRBJ2-7; no confident D gene assignment can be made. Source material: blood. The sequence derives from a woman aged 25-40 years in good health. The CDR3: CASMKGRNSYEQYF. In nucleotide form, the sequence is TGTGCCAGCATGAAGGGCAGAAACTCCTACGAGCAGTACTTC.